This is a list of T cell receptor beta chains from one sample in a study of shared clonotypes between healthy human individuals. Method: immunoSEQ multiplex PCR; TCRdb's copy keeps in-frame clones and lacks some. The table includes 2.3 million or so clones, approximately 95% detected once. The sample consisted of naive CD4+ T cells from PBMCs. The receptor set was obtained from a man younger than 35 in good health. Some clones in this sample may be carry-over from other donors' samples. Both conserved end residues are part of each CDR3. A D gene is named only where the DNA matches it firmly. Clone size is stated in some rows and not others, as once, few, many or a class when expanded.

abundance	d_gene	v_gene	j_gene	CDR3nt	CDR3aa
-	-	TRBV7-2	TRBJ2-1	TGTGCCAGCAGCGGAACTCTGCGGAAAGCTCCGATTTATAATGAGCAGTTCTTC	CASSGTLRKAPIYNEQFF
-	-	TRBV28	TRBJ1-2	TGTGCCAGCAGTTTATACCACACGCCCGGCGGCTATGGCTACACCTTC	CASSLYHTPGGYGYTF
-	-	TRBV4-3	TRBJ1-4	TGCGCCAGCAGCCAAGAGAGGCCAGTCGCAACTAATGAAAAACTGTTTTTT	CASSQERPVATNEKLFF
-	-	TRBV5-1	TRBJ2-3	TGCGCCAGCAGACTTCCGGGGCTCCCATTAAATACGCAGTATTTT	CASRLPGLPLNTQYF
-	-	TRBV30	TRBJ1-6	TGTGCCTGGAGTGGGGAATTTCGTTCACCCCTCCACTTT	CAWSGEFRSPLHF
-	TRBD2	TRBV30	TRBJ2-5	TGTGCCTGGAGTTTGGGTAGCGGGCCCCAAGAGACCCAGTACTTC	CAWSLGSGPQETQYF
once	-	TRBV15	TRBJ2-7	TGTGCCACCAGCAGCCCGCTCGGAAACGAGCAGTACTTC	CATSSPLGNEQYF
-	-	TRBV6-5	TRBJ2-7	TGTGCCAGCAGTACCCTTGGGGGCTCCTACGAGCAGTACTTC	CASSTLGGSYEQYF
once	-	TRBV2	TRBJ1-4	TGTGCCAGCAAGGGCGCAACTAATGAAAAACTGTTTTTT	CASKGATNEKLFF
-	-	TRBV5-4	TRBJ1-2	TGTGCCATTCCTGGGGTCTATGGCTACACCTTC	CAIPGVYGYTF
-	-	TRBV2	TRBJ1-2	TGTGCCAGCAGTGAGGCAGGGGTGGGCGGCTACACCTTC	CASSEAGVGGYTF
-	-	TRBV27	TRBJ2-1	TGTGCCAGCAGTTTCCTCGGAGGTGAGCAGTTCTTC	CASSFLGGEQFF
-	-	TRBV28	TRBJ2-5	TGTGCCAGCAGCAGACGGCTAGCATTTGGAGAGACCCAGTACTTC	CASSRRLAFGETQYF
-	-	TRBV4-3	TRBJ1-5	TGCGCCAGCAGCCATTACTCATGGACGGAGGGCAATCAGCCCCAGCATTTT	CASSHYSWTEGNQPQHF
-	TRBD2	TRBV5-6	TRBJ2-2	TGTGCCAGCAGCTTGGGGGGACTAGCGGGAGTGGTCGGGGAGCTGTTTTTT	CASSLGGLAGVVGELFF
-	TRBD1	TRBV7-2	TRBJ2-2	TGTGCCAGCAGCTTACCACAGGGGAGCACCGGGGAGCTGTTTTTT	CASSLPQGSTGELFF
-	-	TRBV28	TRBJ1-3	TGTGCCAGCTTCCCGAGCCTCGAGAGAAACACCATATATTTT	CASFPSLERNTIYF
-	TRBD1	TRBV28	TRBJ2-1	TGTGCCAGCAGTCGGCGGCCCGGGACAGGGGCCTACAATGAGCAGTTCTTC	CASSRRPGTGAYNEQFF
-	TRBD1	TRBV4-3	TRBJ2-1	TGCGCCAGCAGCCAATCATGGGACAGTACCTACAATGAGCAGTTCTTC	CASSQSWDSTYNEQFF
-	TRBD1	TRBV7-2	TRBJ1-5	TGTGCCAGCAGCCCGCGAACCGGGACAGCCAATCAGCCCCAGCATTTT	CASSPRTGTANQPQHF
-	-	TRBV19	TRBJ2-5	TGTGCCAGAGGGGTGCCCCAGGAGACCCAGTACTTC	CARGVPQETQYF
-	-	TRBV4-1	TRBJ1-3	TGCGCCAGCAGCCAAGTTGGGGGGTCTACTGGAAACACCATATATTTT	CASSQVGGSTGNTIYF
-	-	TRBV9	TRBJ2-7	TGTGCCAGCAGCGCAGGCTCTAGCAGCTCCTACGAGCAGTACTTC	CASSAGSSSSYEQYF
-	-	TRBV9	TRBJ2-1	TGTGCCAGCAGCTTGGATGTACGGCCCGTGGGGCAGTTCTTC	CASSLDVRPVGQFF
-	TRBD1	TRBV27	TRBJ2-7	TGTGCCAGCAGTTTACGACAGGGAACCTACGAGCAGTACTTC	CASSLRQGTYEQYF
-	TRBD2	TRBV5-1	TRBJ2-3	TGCGCCAGCAGCTTGGGAACTAGCGGAGCAGAAACGCAGTATTTT	CASSLGTSGAETQYF
-	-	TRBV5-1	TRBJ2-2	TGCGCCAGCAGCTTGGGACCCGCACCACCCGGGGAGCTGTTTTTT	CASSLGPAPPGELFF
-	-	TRBV9	TRBJ2-5	TGTGCCAGCAGCCCCCGTATGGGGGGACAAGAGACCCAGTACTTC	CASSPRMGGQETQYF
few	TRBD2	TRBV25-1	TRBJ2-2	TGTGCCAGCAGTGGGGGACTAGCGGACACCGGGGAGCTGTTTTTT	CASSGGLADTGELFF
-	-	TRBV18	TRBJ1-2	TGTGCCAGCTCACCGGTAACAGACAGCGCTAACTATGGCTACACCTTC	CASSPVTDSANYGYTF
once	-	TRBV2	TRBJ1-5	TGTGCCAGCAGTGAAAGGAAGAGTAGCAATCAGCCCCAGCATTTT	CASSERKSSNQPQHF
-	-	TRBV15	TRBJ2-3	TGTGCCACCAGTGCCTCTATAGATACGCAGTATTTT	CATSASIDTQYF
-	-	TRBV7-7	TRBJ2-7	TGTGCCAGCAGCTCCCATCCCGAAGACAGCTACGAGCAGTACTTC	CASSSHPEDSYEQYF
-	-	TRBV9	TRBJ2-7	TGTGCCAGCAGCGTAGGGCAGGGGGGGTACGAGCAGTACTTC	CASSVGQGGYEQYF
-	TRBD1	TRBV5-1	TRBJ2-5	TGCGCCAGCAGCCAGGGACAGCCCCAAGAGACCCAGTACTTC	CASSQGQPQETQYF
-	TRBD2	TRBV7-9	TRBJ2-2	TGTGCCAGCAGCGCCCTAGCGGGTAACACCGGGGAGCTGTTTTTT	CASSALAGNTGELFF
-	TRBD1	TRBV28	TRBJ1-5	TGTGCCAGCAGTTCCCCAGGGGGGAATAGCAATCAGCCCCAGCATTTT	CASSSPGGNSNQPQHF
-	-	TRBV4-1	TRBJ1-2	TGCGCCAGCAGCCGGGGACAAGTCTATGGCTACACCTTC	CASSRGQVYGYTF
-	-	TRBV5-1	TRBJ1-1	TGCGCCAGCAGCTTGGCAGGGATTTGGAGGACTGAAGCTTTCTTT	CASSLAGIWRTEAFF
-	-	TRBV9	TRBJ2-5	TGTGCCAGCAGCGTTCAGACCCAAGAGACCCAGTACTTC	CASSVQTQETQYF
-	-	TRBV28	TRBJ1-1	TGTGCCAGCAGTTTAATCGGGGGGGGTGAAGCTTTCTTT	CASSLIGGGEAFF
-	-	TRBV25-1	TRBJ2-3	TGTGCCAGCAGTGGGCAGCTTTACACAGATACGCAGTATTTT	CASSGQLYTDTQYF
-	-	TRBV25-1	TRBJ1-2	TGTGCCAGCAGTGTAAGGGGAGGTGACTATGGCTACACCTTC	CASSVRGGDYGYTF
-	-	TRBV28	TRBJ2-7	TGTGCCAGCAGTTTGGACTACCTTGCTACCTACGAGCAGTACTTC	CASSLDYLATYEQYF
-	-	TRBV5-6	TRBJ1-1	TGTGCCAGCAGCTTGTCAGGGACGAGGGCTGAAGCTTTCTTT	CASSLSGTRAEAFF
-	TRBD1	TRBV10-3	TRBJ1-1	TGTGCCATCAGCGAAGGACAGGGCGACACTGAAGCTTTCTTT	CAISEGQGDTEAFF
-	TRBD1	TRBV6-1	TRBJ1-1	TGTGCCAGCAGCCCGGGACAGGGGCGGCGAGCTTTCTTT	CASSPGQGRRAFF
-	-	TRBV25-1	TRBJ2-7	TGTGCCAGCAGCAGATGGGCCATCAGCTCCTACGAGCAGTACTTC	CASSRWAISSYEQYF
-	-	TRBV9	TRBJ2-5	TGTGCCAGCAGCGCAAGACAGCCTACTGATGAAGAGACCCAGTACTTC	CASSARQPTDEETQYF